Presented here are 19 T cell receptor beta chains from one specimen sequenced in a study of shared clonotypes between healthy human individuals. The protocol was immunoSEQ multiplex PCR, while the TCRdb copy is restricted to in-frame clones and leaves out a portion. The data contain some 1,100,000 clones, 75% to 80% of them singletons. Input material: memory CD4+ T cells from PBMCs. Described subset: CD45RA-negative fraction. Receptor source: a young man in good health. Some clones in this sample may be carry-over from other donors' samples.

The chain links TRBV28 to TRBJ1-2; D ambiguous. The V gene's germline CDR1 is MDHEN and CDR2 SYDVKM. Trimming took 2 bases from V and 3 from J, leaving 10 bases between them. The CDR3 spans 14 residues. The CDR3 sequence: CASSLIRQYYGYTF. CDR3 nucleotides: TGTGCCAGCAGTTTAATTCGTCAGTACTATGGCTACACCTTC.

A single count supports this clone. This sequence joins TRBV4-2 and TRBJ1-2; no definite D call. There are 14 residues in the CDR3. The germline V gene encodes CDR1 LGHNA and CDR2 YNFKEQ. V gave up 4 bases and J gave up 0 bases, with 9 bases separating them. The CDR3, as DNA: TGTGCCAGCAGCCCCGAGATAACTAACTATGGCTACACCTTC. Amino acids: CASSPEITNYGYTF.

As DNA, the CDR3 is TGTGCCAGCAGTGAAATGGGGCGCAACGAGCAGTACTTC. It codes for CASSEMGRNEQYF. The chain links TRBV6-1 to TRBJ2-7, with D perhaps TRBD1 (5 bases). V lost 2 bases to trimming and J lost 5 bases, with 10 bases between them. Germline V CDR1 and CDR2: MNHNS, SASEGT. The CDR3 runs 13 residues.

The CDR3 DNA follows: TGTGCCAGCAGTTTCCCGATCGGCAGGGGGCATGGCTACACCTTC. This sequence encodes CASSFPIGRGHGYTF. The chain employs TRBV28 and TRBJ1-2; TRBD1 aligns across 8 bases. The CDR3 sequence is 15 residues long. From germline, CDR1 is MDHEN and CDR2 SYDVKM. The junction had 9 bases not matched to a gene; V was cut back by 3 bases and J by 6 bases.

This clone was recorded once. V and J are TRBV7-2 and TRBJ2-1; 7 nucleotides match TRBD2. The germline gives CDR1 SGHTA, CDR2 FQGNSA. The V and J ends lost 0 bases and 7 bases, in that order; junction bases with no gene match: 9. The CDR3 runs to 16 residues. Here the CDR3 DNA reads TGTGCCAGCAGCTTAGCTCCGGGAATGGGGGGGAATGAGCAGTTCTTC. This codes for CASSLAPGMGGNEQFF.

This CDR3 is CASSFHPNTEAFF. The DNA for the CDR3 is TGTGCCAGCAGCTTCCACCCGAACACTGAAGCTTTCTTT. The chain employs TRBV6-6 and TRBJ1-1; D gene ambiguous. The CDR3 is 13 residues long. The germline V gene encodes CDR1 MNHNY and CDR2 SVGAGI (reference sequence). Trimming took off 6 bases at V and 1 base at J, with 9 bases between the two ends.

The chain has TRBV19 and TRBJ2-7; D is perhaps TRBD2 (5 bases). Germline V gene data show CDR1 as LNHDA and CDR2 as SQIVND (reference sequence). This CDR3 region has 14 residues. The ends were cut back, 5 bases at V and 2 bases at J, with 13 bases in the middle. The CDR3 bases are TGTGCCAGTAGTCCACAAGCGGCTGCCTACGAGCAGTACTTC. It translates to CASSPQAAAYEQYF. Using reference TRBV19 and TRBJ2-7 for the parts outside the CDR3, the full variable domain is DGGITQSPKYLFRKEGQNVTLSCEQNLNHDAMYWYRQDPGQGLRLIYYSQIVNDFQKGDIAEGYSVSREKKESFPLTVTSAQKNPTAFYLCASSPQAAAYEQYFGPGTRLTVT.

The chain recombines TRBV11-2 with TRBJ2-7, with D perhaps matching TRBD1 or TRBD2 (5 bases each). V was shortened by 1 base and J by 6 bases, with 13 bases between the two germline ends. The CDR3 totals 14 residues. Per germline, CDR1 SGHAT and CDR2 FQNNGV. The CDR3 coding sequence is TGTGCCAGCAGCTTAGGATCCAGAGGGGCCGAGCAGTACTTC. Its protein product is CASSLGSRGAEQYF.

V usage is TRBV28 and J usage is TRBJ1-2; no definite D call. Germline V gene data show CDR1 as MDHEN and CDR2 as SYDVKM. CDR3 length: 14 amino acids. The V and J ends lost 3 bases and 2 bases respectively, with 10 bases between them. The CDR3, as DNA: TGTGCCAGCAGTTTCCCCGGGTTGAACTATGGCTACACCTTC. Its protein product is CASSFPGLNYGYTF.

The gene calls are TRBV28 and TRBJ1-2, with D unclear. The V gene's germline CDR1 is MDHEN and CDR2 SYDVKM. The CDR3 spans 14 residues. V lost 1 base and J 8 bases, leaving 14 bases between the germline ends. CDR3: CASSLFTRSGGYTF. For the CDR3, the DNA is TGTGCCAGCAGTTTATTTACCAGGTCCGGCGGCTACACCTTC.

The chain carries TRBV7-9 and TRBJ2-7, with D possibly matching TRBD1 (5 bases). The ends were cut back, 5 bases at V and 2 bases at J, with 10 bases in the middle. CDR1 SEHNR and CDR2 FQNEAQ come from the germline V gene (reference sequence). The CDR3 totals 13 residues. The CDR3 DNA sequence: TGTGCCAGCAGCCTAGGGGTTGCCTACGAGCAGTACTTC. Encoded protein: CASSLGVAYEQYF. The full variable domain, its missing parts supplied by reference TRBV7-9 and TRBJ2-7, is DTGVSQNPRHKITKRGQNVTFRCDPISEHNRLYWYRQTLGQGPEFLTYFQNEAQLEKSRLLSDRFSAERPKGSFSTLEIQRTEQGDSAMYLCASSLGVAYEQYFGPGTRLTVT.

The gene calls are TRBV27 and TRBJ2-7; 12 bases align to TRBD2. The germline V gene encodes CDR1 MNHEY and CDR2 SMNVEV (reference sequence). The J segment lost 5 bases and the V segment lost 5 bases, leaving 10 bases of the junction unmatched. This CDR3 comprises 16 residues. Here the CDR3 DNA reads TGTGCCAGCAGTGCCCGACTAGCGGGAGCTGTCCACGAGCAGTACTTC. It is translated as CASSARLAGAVHEQYF.

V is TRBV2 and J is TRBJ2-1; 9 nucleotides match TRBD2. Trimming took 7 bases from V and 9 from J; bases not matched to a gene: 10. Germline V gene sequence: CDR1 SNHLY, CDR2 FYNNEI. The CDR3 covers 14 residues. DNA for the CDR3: TGTGCCAGCATTCGGCTAGCGGGGTTTTCTGAGCAGTTCTTC. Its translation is CASIRLAGFSEQFF. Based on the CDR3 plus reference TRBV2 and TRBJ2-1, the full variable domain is EPEVTQTPSHQVTQMGQEVILRCVPISNHLYFYWYRQILGQKVEFLVSFYNNEISEKSEIFDDQFSVERPDGSNFTLKIRSTKLEDSAMYFCASIRLAGFSEQFFGPGTRLTVL.

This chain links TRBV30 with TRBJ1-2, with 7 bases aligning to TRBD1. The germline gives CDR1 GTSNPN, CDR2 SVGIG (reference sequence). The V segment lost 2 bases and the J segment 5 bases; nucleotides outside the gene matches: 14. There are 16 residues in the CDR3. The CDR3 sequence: CAWSPRRDSLSYGYTF. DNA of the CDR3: TGTGCCTGGAGTCCCCGACGGGACAGTCTTTCTTATGGCTACACCTTC.

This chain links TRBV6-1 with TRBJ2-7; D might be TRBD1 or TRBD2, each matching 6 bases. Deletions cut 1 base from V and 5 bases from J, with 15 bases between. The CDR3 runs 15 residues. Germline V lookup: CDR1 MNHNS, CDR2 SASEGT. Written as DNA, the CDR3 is TGTGCCAGCAGTGAAGGTGGCAGGGGAGGCGACGAGCAGTACTTC. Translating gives CASSEGGRGGDEQYF.

CDR3 sequence (DNA): TGTGCCAGCAGTACCAGACTAGCGGGAGTAATCAATGAGCAGTTCTTC. It codes for CASSTRLAGVINEQFF. The chain carries TRBV27 and TRBJ2-1, with 12 bases that match TRBD2. Germline CDR1 MNHEY, CDR2 SMNVEV (reference sequence). V trimming: 5 bases; J trimming: 6 bases; junction bases outside the gene matches: 8. There are 16 residues in the CDR3.

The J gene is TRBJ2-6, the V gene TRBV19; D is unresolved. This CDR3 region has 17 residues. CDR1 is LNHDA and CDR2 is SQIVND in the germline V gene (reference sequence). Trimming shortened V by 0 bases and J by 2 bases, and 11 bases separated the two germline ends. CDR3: CASSIEFSATGANVLTF. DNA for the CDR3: TGTGCCAGTAGTATAGAATTTTCCGCGACTGGGGCCAACGTCCTGACTTTC.

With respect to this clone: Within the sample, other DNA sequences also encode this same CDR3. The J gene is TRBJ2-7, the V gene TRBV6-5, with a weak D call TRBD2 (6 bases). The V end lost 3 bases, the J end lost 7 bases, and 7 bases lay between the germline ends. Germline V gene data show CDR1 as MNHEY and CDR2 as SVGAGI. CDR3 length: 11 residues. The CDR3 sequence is CASSYGGEQYF. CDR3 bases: TGTGCCAGCAGTTATGGGGGGGAGCAGTACTTC.

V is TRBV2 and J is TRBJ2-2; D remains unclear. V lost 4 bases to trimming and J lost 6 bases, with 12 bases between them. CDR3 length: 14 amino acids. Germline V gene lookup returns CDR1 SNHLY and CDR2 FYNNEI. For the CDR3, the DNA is TGTGCCAGCAGTGTACGGCAGGCCCCCGGGGAGCTGTTTTTT. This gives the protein CASSVRQAPGELFF.